This T cell receptor (beta chain) is from a study of shared clonotypes between healthy human individuals. CD8 cells classed as naive were CD45RO-negative and positively selected for CCR7, excluding terminally differentiated effector memory CD45RA+ cells. Study-wide results and caveats: Approximately 4.6% of naive CD4 clonotypes were shared across a handful of donors.

The sample holds one count of this clone. Its antigen is still unknown. Deep-level settings were used for running the assay. Clones were read by immunoSEQ multiplex PCR, and TCRdb kept only the in-frame ones, dropping some. The sample consists of under 850,000 clones, around 93% of them appearing once. The CDR3 length is 14 residues. The germline CDR1 and CDR2 sequences are SGHNT and YYREEE (reference sequence). Trimming took 5 bases from V and 1 from J, leaving 11 bases between them. The TCR comes from a man aged 25 to 45 in good health. The sample comprised naive CD8+ T cells sorted from blood. V usage is TRBV5-4 and J usage is TRBJ2-3, with no clear D. The CDR3 reads CASSIGEGTDTQYF. CDR3 bases: TGTGCCAGCAGTATTGGTGAAGGCACAGATACGCAGTATTTT.